Sequencing of this T cell receptor (beta chain) was carried out in a study of cytomegalovirus exposure and HLA in healthy donors. Whole-study results and caveats: The study designated 150 to 200 TCR beta chains cytomegalovirus-associated. According to a later analysis, TCR clusters from the first cohort tended to co-occur in the 100 to 150 validation repertoires.

Germline CDR1 is KGHSH and CDR2 is LQKENI. The CDR3 covers 13 residues. V lost 4 bases and J lost 4, with 8 bases in between. The method was immunoSEQ multiplex PCR; TCRdb's version includes in-frame clones alone and lacks a portion of them. Among tens of thousands of clones listed, nearly 96% were seen once. Remarks on this clone: Antigen specificity is unknown.

The chain joins TRBV18 to TRBJ1-5; unclear D gene. The sequence derives from a young woman in good health and CMV-seropositive. Material: PBMCs. In DNA form, the CDR3 reads TGTGCCAGCTCACTCCAGACAAATCAGCCCCAGCATTTT. It translates to CASSLQTNQPQHF.